This T cell receptor (beta chain) was sequenced in a study of T-cell reconstitution after alpha-beta-depleted transplantation in children (dated by TCRdb to 2015 to 2016). With regard to the full study: T-cell immune reconstitution after TCRalphabeta/CD19-depleted allogeneic hematopoietic cell transplantation in children was quantitatively tracked in the study by means of TCR repertoire profiling.

This clonotype appeared many times. Its antigen is unknown. It has no much larger one-base neighbor in the sample; base qualities were not kept. The germline V gene provides CDR1 SGHRS and CDR2 YFSETQ. Relative to germline, V is 6 bases shorter and J is 4 bases shorter, with 16 bases between their ends. Reading from cysteine to phenylalanine, the CDR3 counts 14 amino acids. The DNA shown is the 42-base CDR3, in frame from base 1. Receptors were amplified or captured by PCR. The sequencing machine was an Illumina HiSeq 2500. TCR library preparation used molecular barcoding, with unique molecular identifiers applied to normalize quantification of the TCRbeta repertoire. TCRdb trimmed the raw reads at Q25, called clones with MiXCR and kept productive beta chains. One record per CDR3 amino acid sequence lists the most common genes and DNA. The sample records 420,000 or so distinct CDR3 sequences, about a tenth of which are singletons. The ten largest clones represent roughly 6% of the sample.

This clonotype was sampled from a human donor who donated a stem cell graft to a child with acute myeloid leukemia. The sequence links TRBV5-1 to TRBJ2-5; TRBD2 is possibly the D segment (6 matching bases). Sequenced material: PBMCs from the stem cell graft donor, taken from the stem cell graft. The CDR3 sequence is CASTDRDGRETQYF. The DNA reads TGCGCCAGCACCGACCGGGACGGGAGAGAGACCCAGTACTTC.